The T cell receptor (beta chain) under discussion was sequenced for a study of T cell responses to AZD1222 COVID-19 vaccine. Regarding the study as a whole: Regions 160-218 and 743-854 held dominance among vaccine-associated CD4 TCRs, which spanned spike. Researchers took repertoire samples only after the peak T cell response had come. The number of AZD1222 recipients seropositive at baseline was only five to seven.

Assay used: immunoSEQ multiplex PCR; TCRdb lists only in-frame clones, some missing. The table shows 100,000 or so clones, with more than 75% occurring only once. The sample holds one count of this clone. What it binds is unknown. The CDR3 has 15 residues. Germline assignment: CDR1 MDHEN and CDR2 SYDVKM. Trimming removed 6 bases at V and 4 bases at J, with 16 bases between. The starting material was peripheral blood, obtained on day 0 of MenACWY control vaccination. This rearrangement joins TRBV28 to TRBJ1-3; D gene uncertain. This sequence was found in an adult in good health. CDR3 nucleotide sequence: TGTGCCAGCAGCTCTCGGACGGGTAGCGGAAACACCATATATTTT. This gives the protein CASSSRTGSGNTIYF.